The TCR beta chain described here comes from a study of HIV-infected patients and healthy controls. The wider study: By the second bleed, viral load was undetectable in about 65% of the 16 patients. Regarding the study as a whole: About three months of therapy was arguably too brief to observe immune reconstitution in treated samples. CMV-associated CDR3s mostly grew nonsignificantly during therapy, while HIV-associated CDR3s declined significantly.

Reverse transcription used around 500 ng RNA and constant-region primers for alpha and beta. Using multiplexing indices, alpha and beta chain libraries were generated apart by chain-specific third strand synthesis. TCRdb re-called the 5' RACE reads with MiXCR, one entry per CDR3 protein. The sample has about 6,600 distinct CDR3 sequences; less than 11% are singletons. V was clipped by 3 bases and J by 0 bases, with 12 bases between them. Germline-derived CDR1 and CDR2 are SEHNR and FQNEAQ (reference sequence). CDR3 size: 17 residues. In this sample, this clonotype turned up many times. As yet, its antigen is unknown. Antiretroviral therapy had run roughly three months, about 14 weeks, before follow-up blood collection. No cell fractionation was done, so the repertoire covers all unsorted peripheral blood T cells.

The sequencing used blood, collected during antiretroviral therapy. This sequence originates from an adult with HIV infection. The chain links TRBV7-9 to TRBJ1-6, with no clear D. As DNA, the CDR3 is TGTGCCAGCAGCTTTAGCGCAACGGTCTCCTATAATTCACCCCTCCACTTT. Its translation is CASSFSATVSYNSPLHF.